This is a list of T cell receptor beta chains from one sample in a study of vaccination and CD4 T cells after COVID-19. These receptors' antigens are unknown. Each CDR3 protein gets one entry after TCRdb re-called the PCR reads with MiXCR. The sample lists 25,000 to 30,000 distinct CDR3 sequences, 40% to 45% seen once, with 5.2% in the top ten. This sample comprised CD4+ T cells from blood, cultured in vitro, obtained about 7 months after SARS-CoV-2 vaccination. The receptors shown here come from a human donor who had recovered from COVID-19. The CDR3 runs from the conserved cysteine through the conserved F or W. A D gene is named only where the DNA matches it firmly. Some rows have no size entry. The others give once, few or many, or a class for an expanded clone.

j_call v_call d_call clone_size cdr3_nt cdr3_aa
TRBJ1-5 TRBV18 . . TGTGCCAGCTCACCCCTTGACGGTCCCCAGCATTTT CASSPLDGPQHF
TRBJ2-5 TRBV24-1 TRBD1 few TGTGCCACCAGTGATTCGGGGACAGGGAATCGAGAGACCCAGTACTTC CATSDSGTGNRETQYF
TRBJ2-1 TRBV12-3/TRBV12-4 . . TGTGCCAGCAGTTGGGGACGTACCAATGAGCAGTTCTTC CASSWGRTNEQFF
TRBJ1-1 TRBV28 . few TGTGCCAGCAGACCCCAAGGGCAGGCTTTCTTT CASRPQGQAFF
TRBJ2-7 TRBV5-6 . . TGTGCCAGCAGCTTGGTAGGCCAGCCCTACGAGCAGTACTTC CASSLVGQPYEQYF
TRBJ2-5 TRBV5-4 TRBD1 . TGTGCCAGCAGCTTCGAGACAGGGGGGTTAGAGACCCAGTACTTC CASSFETGGLETQYF
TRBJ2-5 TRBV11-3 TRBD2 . TGTGCCAGCAGCTTAGGGCGACTAGCGGGAGGCCAAGAGACCCAGTACTTC CASSLGRLAGGQETQYF
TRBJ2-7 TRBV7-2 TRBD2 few TGTGCCAGCAGCTTTCAATACGGGACTAGCGGGTGGCAGTACTTC CASSFQYGTSGWQYF
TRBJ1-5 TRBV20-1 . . TGCAGTGCTAGAGATGCATTGACTCGTTATTATAGCAATCAGCCCCAGCATTTT CSARDALTRYYSNQPQHF
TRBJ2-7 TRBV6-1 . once TGTGCCAGCAGTGAATTGGGGGGTCTCTCCTACGAGCAGTACTTC CASSELGGLSYEQYF
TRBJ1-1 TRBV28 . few TGTGCCAGCAGTGGGCTCAAGAGTGCCAACACTGAAGCTTTCTTT CASSGLKSANTEAFF
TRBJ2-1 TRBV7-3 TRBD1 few TGTGCCAGCAGTCAAGCCGGGACAGGGTTGTATGAGCAGTTCTTC CASSQAGTGLYEQFF
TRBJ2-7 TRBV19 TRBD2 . TGTGCCAGTAGTATAGGGAAGACTAGCGGGAGGGCCTTCTTTGAGCAGTACTTC CASSIGKTSGRAFFEQYF
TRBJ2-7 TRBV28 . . TGTGCCAGCAGTTTGGGGATCGAGCAGTACTTC CASSLGIEQYF
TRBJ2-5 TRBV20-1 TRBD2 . TGCAGTGCTACTAGCGGGAGGCCAGAGACCCAGTACTTC CSATSGRPETQYF
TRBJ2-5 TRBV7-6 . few TGTGCCAGCAGCCTGAGACAGGTCCGAGAGACCCAGTACTTC CASSLRQVRETQYF
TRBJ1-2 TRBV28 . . TGTGCCAGCAGTTTAGAGTCCCCAGCTGGCTACACCTTC CASSLESPAGYTF